The entry below describes one T cell receptor beta chain. Antigen specificity is unknown. The data are from a study of OX40 agonist ivuxolimab in advanced cancers. Study as a whole: The patients got ivuxolimab, which is an agonistic anti-OX40 (CD134) antibody. Of mixed ages from about 23 to 79 and averaging approximately 60 years, the group was 65% to 85% male.

The protocol was immunoSEQ multiplex PCR, while the TCRdb copy is restricted to in-frame clones and leaves out a portion. The sample contains about 21,000 clones, over 65% of which appear only once. Between the trimmed V and J ends, which lost 1 base and 1 base, there was a span of 9 bases. Germline CDR1 and CDR2: SGHRS and YFSETQ. The CDR3 is made up of 15 amino acids. Study results and limitations: CD4+ T cells averaged fewer expanded clones than CD8+ T cells.

This clonotype was sampled from an adult with an advanced solid tumor such as melanoma, head and neck, liver or kidney cancer. V usage is TRBV5-1 and J usage is TRBJ1-5; weak D call: TRBD1 (6 bases). The sample consisted of CD4+ or CD8+ T cells sorted from blood, taken in a trial of the OX40 agonist ivuxolimab. The CDR3 bases are TGCGCCAGCAGCTTGAAGGGGGGGAGCAATCAGCCCCAGCATTTT. This translates into CASSLKGGSNQPQHF.